These 11 T cell receptor beta chains were all obtained from the same sample, sequenced in a study of shared clonotypes between healthy human individuals. The protocol was immunoSEQ multiplex PCR, while the TCRdb copy is restricted to in-frame clones and leaves out a portion. The repertoire holds roughly 1,600,000 clones, with 97% to 99% as singletons. Sequencing input: naive CD4+ T cells sorted from blood. The sample's subset: CD45RA+ positively selected. Receptor source: a man in his thirties or forties in good health.

Turning to this clone: In the same sample, other DNA sequences code for this CDR3. The chain uses TRBV20-1 and TRBJ2-7; TRBD2 agrees at 9 bases. Trimming at V came to 7 bases and at J to 3 bases, leaving 1 base not matched to a gene. The CDR3 sequence is 11 residues long. The V gene's germline CDR1 is DFQATT and CDR2 SNEGSKA (reference sequence). The CDR3 sequence is CSVTSGYEQYF. CDR3 coding DNA: TGCAGTGTGACTAGCGGCTACGAGCAGTACTTC.

The chain has TRBV5-1 and TRBJ1-2; no clear D gene. The CDR3 totals 15 residues. CDR1 and CDR2 (germline): SGHRS, YFSETQ. Between the trimmed V and J ends, which lost 0 bases and 1 base, there was a span of 10 bases. The CDR3 DNA sequence: TGCGCCAGCAGCTTGGTTCCCGGGGTTAACTATGGCTACACCTTC. Translating it yields CASSLVPGVNYGYTF.

V and J are TRBV4-3 and TRBJ1-5; no firm D call. Per germline, CDR1 LGHNA and CDR2 YSLEER. The CDR3 loop spans 15 amino acids. V was shortened by 0 bases and J by 4 bases, with 10 bases between the two germline ends. CDR3 in amino acids: CASSQDFGGNQPQHF. DNA for the CDR3: TGCGCCAGCAGCCAAGACTTCGGCGGGAATCAGCCCCAGCATTTT.

The CDR3 sequence: CASSVEGKPRHEQYF. In nucleotides, the CDR3 is TGTGCCAGCAGCGTAGAGGGTAAGCCTCGCCACGAGCAGTACTTC. V and J are TRBV9 and TRBJ2-7; no definite D call. This CDR3 is built from 15 residues. Germline CDR1 is SGDLS and CDR2 is YYNGEE. V gave up 0 bases and J gave up 5 bases, with 15 bases separating them.

In the case of this clone: This sample also contains other DNA sequences that code for the same CDR3. The chain is built from TRBV5-1 and TRBJ2-3; tentative D call: TRBD1 (6 bases). Germline assignment: CDR1 SGHRS and CDR2 YFSETQ. CDR3 length: 13 residues. V lost 5 bases and J lost 3, with 10 bases in between. DNA for the CDR3: TGCGCCAGCAGTACCACAGGGACAGATACGCAGTATTTT. It specifies CASSTTGTDTQYF.

The chain carries TRBV7-2 and TRBJ2-2; TRBD2 aligns across 10 bases. CDR3 length: 17 amino acids. Germline-derived CDR1 and CDR2 are SGHTA and FQGNSA. J lost 2 bases, V lost 5 bases, and 8 bases had no gene match. CDR3 in amino acids: CASSGTGLAVNTGELFF. CDR3 DNA sequence: TGTGCCAGCAGCGGGACAGGACTAGCGGTAAACACCGGGGAGCTGTTTTTT.

The gene calls are TRBV7-8 and TRBJ2-7; 12 positions agree with TRBD2. The CDR3 is made up of 14 amino acids. With 8 bases clipped from V and 1 base from J, the junction kept 3 bases outside the gene matches. The germline V gene encodes CDR1 SGHVS and CDR2 FQNEAQ. CDR3 DNA: TGTGCCAGCGGGGGGACTAGCGGGTCCTACGAGCAGTACTTC. This sequence encodes CASGGTSGSYEQYF. Drawing the rest from reference TRBV7-8 and TRBJ2-7, the complete variable domain is GAGVSQSPRYKVAKRGQDVALRCDPISGHVSLFWYQQALGQGPEFLTYFQNEAQLDKSGLPSDRFFAERPEGSVSTLKIQRTQQEDSAVYLCASGGTSGSYEQYFGPGTRLTVT.

The chain employs TRBV5-6 and TRBJ2-3; D could derive from TRBD1 or TRBD2 (5 bases each). V shed 1 base and J shed 1 base, with 19 bases lying between them. CDR3 size: 18 residues. Looked up from germline, CDR1 is SGHDT and CDR2 is YYEEEE. This CDR3 is CASSLLGESGVGTDTQYF. CDR3 DNA sequence: TGTGCCAGCAGCTTGTTGGGGGAATCTGGCGTCGGCACAGATACGCAGTATTTT.

This clone was observed once. V usage is TRBV7-6 and J usage is TRBJ2-2; no clear D gene. The V end was cut by 2 bases, the J end by 0 bases, with 19 bases between. The V gene's germline CDR1 is SGHVS and CDR2 FNYEAQ. CDR3 length equals 19 residues. The CDR3 spells CASSLNLEKTLANTGELFF. The CDR3 nucleotides read TGTGCCAGCAGCTTAAATTTGGAGAAGACACTCGCGAACACCGGGGAGCTGTTTTTT.

The V call is TRBV5-1, the J call TRBJ2-1, with 7 nucleotides matching TRBD1. The germline V gene has CDR1 SGHRS and CDR2 YFSETQ. V shed 3 bases and J 5 bases; nucleotides not matched to a gene: 5. The length of the CDR3 is 14 residues. CDR3 amino acids: CASSYRGTHNEQFF. CDR3 nucleotides: TGCGCCAGCAGCTACAGGGGTACCCACAATGAGCAGTTCTTC.

The chain joins TRBV6-1 to TRBJ2-1; 8 bases agree with TRBD1. Germline CDR1 is MNHNS and CDR2 is SASEGT. V was clipped by 6 bases and J by 6 bases; unmatched bases: 4. This CDR3 comprises 13 residues. Written as DNA, the CDR3 is TGTGCCAGCAGCAGGGGGCTTTTCAATGAGCAGTTCTTC. This codes for CASSRGLFNEQFF.